This TCR beta chain was documented in a study of CD8+CD57+ T cells in acquired aplastic anemia. Those patients picked for sequencing had displayed CD8+CD57+ cell expansion on flow cytometry. Patients uniformly had severe acquired aplastic anemia. Genomic DNA was employed as the template in profiling TCR beta VDJ and CDR3. One entry per CDR3 protein, called by TCRdb with MiXCR from the reads. In the table there are 150,000 to 200,000 distinct CDR3 sequences, around 45% of which are singletons. CDR3 length: 13 residues. V lost 7 bases, J lost 3 bases, and 5 bases stayed unmatched. Germline V gene sequence: CDR1 SGHVS, CDR2 FQNEAQ.

This sequence joins TRBV7-8 and TRBJ1-1, with TRBD1 matching over 7 bases. The receptor's source is a human donor with aplastic anemia. Sample: sorted CD4+, CD8+, or CD8+CD57+ T cells (not recorded which) from PBMCs. The chain's CDR3 is CASNGGQHTEAFF. CDR3 DNA sequence: TGTGCCAGCAACGGGGGACAGCACACTGAAGCTTTCTTT.